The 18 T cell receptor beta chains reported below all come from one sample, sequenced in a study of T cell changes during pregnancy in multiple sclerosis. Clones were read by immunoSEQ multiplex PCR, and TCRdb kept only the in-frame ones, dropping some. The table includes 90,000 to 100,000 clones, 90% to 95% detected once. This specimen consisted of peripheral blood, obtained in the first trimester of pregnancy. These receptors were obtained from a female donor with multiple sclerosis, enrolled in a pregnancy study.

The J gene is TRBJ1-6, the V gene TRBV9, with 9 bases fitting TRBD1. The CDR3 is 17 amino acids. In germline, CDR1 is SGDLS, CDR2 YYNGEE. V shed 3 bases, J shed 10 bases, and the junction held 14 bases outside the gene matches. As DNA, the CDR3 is TGTGCCAGCAGCGCCCCCGGGACAGGGACACTTATGTCACCCCTCCACTTT. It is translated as CASSAPGTGTLMSPLHF.

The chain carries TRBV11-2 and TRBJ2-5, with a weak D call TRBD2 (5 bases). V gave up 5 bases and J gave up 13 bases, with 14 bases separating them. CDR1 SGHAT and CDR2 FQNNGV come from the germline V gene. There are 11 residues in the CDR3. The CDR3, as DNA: TGTGCCAGCAGCCACGGACTCGAACCGTACTTC. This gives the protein CASSHGLEPYF.

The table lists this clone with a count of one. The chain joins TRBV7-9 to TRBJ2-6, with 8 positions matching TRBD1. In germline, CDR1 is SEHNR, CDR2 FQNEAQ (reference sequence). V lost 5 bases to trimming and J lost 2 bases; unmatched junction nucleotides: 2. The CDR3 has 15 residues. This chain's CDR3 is CASSATGAGANVLTF. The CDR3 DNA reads TGTGCCAGCAGCGCGACAGGGGCTGGGGCCAACGTCCTGACTTTC.

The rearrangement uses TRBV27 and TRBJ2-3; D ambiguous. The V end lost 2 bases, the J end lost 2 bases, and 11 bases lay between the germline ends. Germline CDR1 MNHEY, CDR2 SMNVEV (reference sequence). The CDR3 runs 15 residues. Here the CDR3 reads CASSLRQAVTDTQYF. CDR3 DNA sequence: TGTGCCAGCAGTTTAAGGCAGGCAGTCACAGATACGCAGTATTTT.

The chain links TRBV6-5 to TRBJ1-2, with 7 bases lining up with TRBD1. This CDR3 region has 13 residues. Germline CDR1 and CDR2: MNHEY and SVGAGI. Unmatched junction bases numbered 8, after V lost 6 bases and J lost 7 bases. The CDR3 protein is CASSQRQGGGYTF. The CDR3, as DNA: TGTGCCAGCAGCCAGAGACAGGGTGGTGGCTACACCTTC.

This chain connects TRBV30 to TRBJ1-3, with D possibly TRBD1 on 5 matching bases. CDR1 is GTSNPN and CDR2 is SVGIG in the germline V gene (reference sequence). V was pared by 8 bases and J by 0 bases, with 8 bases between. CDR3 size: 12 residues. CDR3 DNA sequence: TGTGCCGGGACGGTCTCTGGAAACACCATATATTTT. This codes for CAGTVSGNTIYF.

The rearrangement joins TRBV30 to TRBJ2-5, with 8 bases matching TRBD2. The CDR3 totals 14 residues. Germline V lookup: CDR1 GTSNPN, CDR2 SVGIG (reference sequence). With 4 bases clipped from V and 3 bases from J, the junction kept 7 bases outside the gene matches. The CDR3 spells CAWTLNGGEETQYF. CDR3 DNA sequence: TGTGCCTGGACCCTGAACGGGGGGGAAGAGACCCAGTACTTC.

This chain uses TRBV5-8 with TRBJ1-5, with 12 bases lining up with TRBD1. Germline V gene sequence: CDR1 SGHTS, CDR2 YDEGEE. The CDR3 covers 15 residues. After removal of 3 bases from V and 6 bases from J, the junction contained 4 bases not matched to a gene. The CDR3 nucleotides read TGTGCCAGCAGCTCCGGGACAGGGGGCGGTCAGCCCCAGCATTTT. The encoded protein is CASSSGTGGGQPQHF.

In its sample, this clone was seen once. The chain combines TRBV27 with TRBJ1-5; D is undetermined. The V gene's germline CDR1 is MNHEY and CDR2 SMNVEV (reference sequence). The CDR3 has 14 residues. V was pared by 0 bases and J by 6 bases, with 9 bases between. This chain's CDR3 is CASSLSPGGQPQHF. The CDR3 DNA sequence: TGTGCCAGCAGTTTATCGCCGGGTGGTCAGCCCCAGCATTTT.

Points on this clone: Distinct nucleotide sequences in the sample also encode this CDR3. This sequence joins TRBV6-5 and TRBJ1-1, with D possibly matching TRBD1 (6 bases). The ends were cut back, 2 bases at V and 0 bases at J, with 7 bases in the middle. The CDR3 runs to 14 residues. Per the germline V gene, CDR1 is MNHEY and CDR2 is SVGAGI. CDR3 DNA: TGTGCCAGCAGTTACGGGACACTGAACACTGAAGCTTTCTTT. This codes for CASSYGTLNTEAFF.

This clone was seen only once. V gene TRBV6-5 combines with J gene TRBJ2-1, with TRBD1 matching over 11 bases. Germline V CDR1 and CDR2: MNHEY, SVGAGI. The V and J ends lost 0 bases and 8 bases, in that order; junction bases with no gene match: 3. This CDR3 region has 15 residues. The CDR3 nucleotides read TGTGCCAGCAGTTACTCGGGGACAGGGGGGGATGAGCAGTTCTTC. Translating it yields CASSYSGTGGDEQFF.

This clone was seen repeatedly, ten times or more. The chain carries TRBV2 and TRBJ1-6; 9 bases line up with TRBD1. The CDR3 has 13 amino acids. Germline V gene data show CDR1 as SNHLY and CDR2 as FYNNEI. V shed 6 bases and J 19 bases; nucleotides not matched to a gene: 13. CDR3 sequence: CASRQGAASPGHF. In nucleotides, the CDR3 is TGTGCCAGCAGACAGGGGGCCGCCTCCCCGGGGCACTTT.

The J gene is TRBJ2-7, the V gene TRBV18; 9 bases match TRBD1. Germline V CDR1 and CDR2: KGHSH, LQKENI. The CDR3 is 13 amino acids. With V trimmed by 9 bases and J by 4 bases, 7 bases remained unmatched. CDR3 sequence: CASSAGTGYEQYF. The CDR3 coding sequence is TGTGCCAGTTCTGCCGGGACAGGGTACGAGCAGTACTTC.

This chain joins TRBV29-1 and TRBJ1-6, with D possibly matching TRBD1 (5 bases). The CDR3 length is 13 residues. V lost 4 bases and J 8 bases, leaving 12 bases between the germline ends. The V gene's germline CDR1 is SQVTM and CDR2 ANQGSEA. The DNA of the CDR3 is TGCAGCGTTGGGCTCTCGGGGGATTCACCCCTCCACTTT. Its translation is CSVGLSGDSPLHF.

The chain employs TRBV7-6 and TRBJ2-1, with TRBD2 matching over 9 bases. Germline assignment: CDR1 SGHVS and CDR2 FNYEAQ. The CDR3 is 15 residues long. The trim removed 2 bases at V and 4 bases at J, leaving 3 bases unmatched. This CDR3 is CASSLQRGEYNEQFF. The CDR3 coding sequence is TGTGCCAGCAGCTTACAGCGGGGGGAGTACAATGAGCAGTTCTTC.

For the CDR3, the DNA is TGCGCCAGCAGCTTGGAACCAGCGGGGGTGCTCGGGGAGCTGTTTTTT. This sequence encodes CASSLEPAGVLGELFF. The V call is TRBV5-1, the J call TRBJ2-2; TRBD2 matches at 8 bases. The CDR3 runs to 16 residues. CDR1 and CDR2 (germline): SGHRS, YFSETQ. Trimming at V came to 0 bases and at J to 7 bases, leaving 8 bases not matched to a gene.

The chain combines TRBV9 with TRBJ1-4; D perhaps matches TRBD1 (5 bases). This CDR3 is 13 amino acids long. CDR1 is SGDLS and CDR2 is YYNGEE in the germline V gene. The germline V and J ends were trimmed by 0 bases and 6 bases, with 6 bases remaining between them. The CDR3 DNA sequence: TGTGCCAGCAGCGTAGGGGGCGATGAAAAACTGTTTTTT. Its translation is CASSVGGDEKLFF.

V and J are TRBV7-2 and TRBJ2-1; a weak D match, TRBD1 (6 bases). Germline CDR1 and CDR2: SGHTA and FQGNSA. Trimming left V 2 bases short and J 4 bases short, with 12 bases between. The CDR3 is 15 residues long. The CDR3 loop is CASSLRGGNYNEQFF. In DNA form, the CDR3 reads TGTGCCAGCAGCTTACGAGGGGGTAATTACAATGAGCAGTTCTTC.